What follows is one T cell receptor beta chain and its context. Its antigen remains undetermined. Per-nucleotide qualities are absent, and no much larger clonotype sits a single base away. Collaborating institutions collected whole blood in K2EDTA tubes following their own protocols. For TCRbeta analysis, collaborator samples were shipped as frozen whole blood, as isolated PBMCs, or as DNA extracted from either sample type. TCRbeta CDR3 regions were amplified from genomic DNA by means of the immunoSEQ Assay, a bias-controlled multiplex PCR. Regarding the original processing steps: The number of nucleated cells in each sample was estimated from the amplification of reference gene primers within the assay. To quantify the absolute abundance of each unique TCRbeta CDR3 rearrangement, sequence reads were collapsed and filtered. Productive Simpson clonality was computed per sample as the square root of Simpson's diversity index over productive rearrangements. TCRdb took this table from immuneACCESS and kept in-frame rearrangements with V and J called. Such tables lack part of the clones; where checked against another copy, unresolved V genes explain under half of the gap, and the rest is unexplained. That table gives V, J and clone size, and the DNA gave D and trimming. For this sample there are more than 50,000 clones; roughly four fifths appear just once. The leading ten clones occupy approximately 30% of the sample.

The data derive from a study of blood T cell repertoires in COVID-19 (dated by TCRdb to the early 2020s). At the level of the whole study: The collaborator samples originated in the United States, Italy and Spain and spanned the acute and convalescent phases of COVID-19. The repertoires were released in a freely available public database meant as a resource for research on the immune response to SARS-CoV-2. The sample metadata nearly always contained a de-identified subject ID, COVID-19 status, age in years and sex. Where available, HLA class I and class II types were taken from metadata supplied by the sample provider and were not determined by assay-based typing. The samples were drawn from two sources: the first 160 participants of the ongoing ImmuneRACE study, and 950 to 1,500 subjects contributed by 6 global collaborators. The material from the prospective study consisted of cDNA or gDNA derived from T cells, B-cell-depleted T cells, or PBMCs. Subjects who had been exposed to COVID-19, were actively infected with it, or had recovered from it provided the deeply sampled blood TCRbeta repertoires that made up the dataset.

What the work shows at the level of the full study, not this receptor alone: The quantity of clinical and demographic metadata differed by source and by participant and was supplied without curation.

This clonotype originated in a woman older than 75 with acute or convalescent COVID-19. Sequenced: peripheral blood.

The encoded CDR3 is CASSKQGLSQPQHF. The nucleotide sequence is TGTGCCAGCAGTAAACAGGGGTTAAGTCAGCCCCAGCATTTT. The chain is encoded by TRBV27 joined to TRBJ1-5, with 7 bases matching TRBD1. The CDR3 numbers 14 residues from cysteine through phenylalanine. The sequence is cut down to CDR3 DNA, 42 bases in frame from base 1. For CDR1 and CDR2, the germline V gene (reference sequence) lists MNHEY and SMNVEV. Relative to germline, V is missing 5 bases and J is missing 6 bases, with 7 bases of the junction outside any gene match.